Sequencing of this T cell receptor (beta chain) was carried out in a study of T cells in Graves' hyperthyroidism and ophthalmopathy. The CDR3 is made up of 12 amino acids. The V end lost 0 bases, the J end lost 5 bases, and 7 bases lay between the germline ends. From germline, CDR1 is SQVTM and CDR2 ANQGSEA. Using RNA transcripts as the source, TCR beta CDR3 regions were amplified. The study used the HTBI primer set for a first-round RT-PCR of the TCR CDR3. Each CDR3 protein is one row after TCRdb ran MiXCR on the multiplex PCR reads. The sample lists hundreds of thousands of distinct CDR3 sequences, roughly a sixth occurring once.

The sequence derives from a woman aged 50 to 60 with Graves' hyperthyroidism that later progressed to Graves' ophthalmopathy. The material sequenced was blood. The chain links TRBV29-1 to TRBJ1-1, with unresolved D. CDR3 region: CSVEESDTEAFF. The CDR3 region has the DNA TGCAGCGTTGAAGAATCGGATACTGAAGCTTTCTTT.